This is a list of T cell receptor beta chains from one sample in a study of T cells after yellow fever vaccination. Each CDR3 protein gets one entry after TCRdb re-called the 5' RACE reads with MiXCR. Altogether some 500,000 distinct CDR3 sequences are present, approximately 13% being singletons, with the ten largest covering about 14%. The material sequenced was PBMCs, taken on the day of the yellow fever booster vaccination. The receptor set was obtained from a man aged 25-40 years who received the YFV17D yellow fever vaccine. CDR3s include the opening cysteine and the closing phenylalanine or tryptophan. Fields, in order: J gene, clone size, CDR3 length, V gene, CDR3 protein. Where a row states a size, it is once, few, many or the class of an expanded clone; other rows omit it.

TRBJ2-5 - 13 TRBV7-9 CASSLYSGETQYF
TRBJ2-7 - 13 TRBV7-9 CAYSEGDSYEQYF
TRBJ2-3 - 15 TRBV12-3/TRBV12-4 CASSFSRERLDTQYF
TRBJ2-5 once 16 TRBV7-6 CASSLPTGGMRETQYF
TRBJ1-6 few 12 TRBV20-1 CSGVRAASPLHF
TRBJ2-3 - 13 TRBV6-1 CASSQLGGDTQYF
TRBJ2-1 few 15 TRBV28 CASSTVVGFWDEQFF
TRBJ1-1 few 17 TRBV18 CASSPKSGSRANTEAFF
TRBJ2-5 - 15 TRBV20-1 CSARRLAGRGETQYF
TRBJ2-7 few 14 TRBV20-1 CSALRPSTTYEQYF
TRBJ2-5 - 17 TRBV25-1 CASSDGLAGVRRETQYF
TRBJ2-1 few 13 TRBV5-1 CASGRDRHNEQFF
TRBJ1-4 few 14 TRBV5-1 CASSFQGHEEKLFF
TRBJ2-3 few 15 TRBV7-9 CASIPSLAATDTQYF
TRBJ2-3 - 15 TRBV7-2 CASSLITASTDTQYF
TRBJ2-1 few 15 TRBV6-1 CASSRTSPSYNEQFF
TRBJ2-7 - 13 TRBV20-1 CSALESGSYEQYF
TRBJ2-3 - 17 TRBV7-2 CASSLWSWTASTDTQYF
TRBJ1-1 few 13 TRBV7-8 CASSLVVGAEAFF
TRBJ1-4 - 16 TRBV15 CATSRTTGATNEKLFF
TRBJ2-2 - 16 TRBV20-1 CSATKLSSRAFGELFF
TRBJ1-5 many 13 TRBV7-2 CASSRQGGQPQHF
TRBJ2-7 - 16 TRBV27 CASSHSNTGGNYEQYF
TRBJ2-5 - 14 TRBV4-3 CASSQEQGGGTQYF
TRBJ2-7 - 11 TRBV30 CAWSRGYEQYF
TRBJ1-1 few 15 TRBV19 CASSAPGQGDTEAFF
TRBJ2-7 - 13 TRBV20-1 CSAKDSSPYEQYF
TRBJ1-4 - 15 TRBV12-3/TRBV12-4 CASRGGQATNEKLFF
TRBJ2-3 - 13 TRBV6-1 CASRVGGADTQYF
TRBJ2-4 - 16 TRBV6-5 CASSSTGILAKNIQYF
TRBJ1-1 many 11 TRBV7-9 CASSSEIGAFF
TRBJ2-5 few 15 TRBV5-1 CASSLEPRMWETQYF
TRBJ2-2 many 12 TRBV29-1 CSVAPNTGELFF
TRBJ2-7 - 11 TRBV29-1 CSVGNGYEQYF
TRBJ1-1 - 15 TRBV20-1 CSARDMRGSSTEAFF
TRBJ2-7 - 13 TRBV20-1 CSARDPGIPEQYF
TRBJ2-7 - 15 TRBV29-1 CSVEDRTGLYYEQYF
TRBJ2-7 many 14 TRBV10-2 CASSDSRGMREQYF
TRBJ1-1 - 15 TRBV19 CASSIAGQPNTEAFF
TRBJ2-1 few 15 TRBV6-2/TRBV6-3 CASRGGRGYPNEQFF
TRBJ2-7 few 13 TRBV7-2 CASAIGGGHEQYF
TRBJ2-4 few 15 TRBV5-1 CASSLAGAEGDIQYF
TRBJ2-2 few 18 TRBV12-3/TRBV12-4 CASSLARLAGLNTGELFF
TRBJ2-3 few 14 TRBV7-9 CASRKTLSTDTQYF
TRBJ2-1 few 15 TRBV27 CASSLGLPSYNEQFF
TRBJ2-1 many 13 TRBV18 CASSPTQDNEQFF
TRBJ1-1 - 14 TRBV12-3/TRBV12-4 CASTLIAGNTEAFF
TRBJ2-1 - 14 TRBV19 CASATSGLYNEQFF
TRBJ1-4 few 16 TRBV3-1 CASSQDRAKTNEKLFF
TRBJ2-1 - 12 TRBV20-1 CSAPTSGPEQFF
TRBJ2-2 few 15 TRBV27 CASSGGRANTGELFF
TRBJ1-2 few 13 TRBV7-2 CASRLMGSYGYTF
TRBJ2-3 few 13 TRBV6-6 CASSKTSGDTQYF
TRBJ2-3 - 13 TRBV7-2 CASAGAGADTQYF